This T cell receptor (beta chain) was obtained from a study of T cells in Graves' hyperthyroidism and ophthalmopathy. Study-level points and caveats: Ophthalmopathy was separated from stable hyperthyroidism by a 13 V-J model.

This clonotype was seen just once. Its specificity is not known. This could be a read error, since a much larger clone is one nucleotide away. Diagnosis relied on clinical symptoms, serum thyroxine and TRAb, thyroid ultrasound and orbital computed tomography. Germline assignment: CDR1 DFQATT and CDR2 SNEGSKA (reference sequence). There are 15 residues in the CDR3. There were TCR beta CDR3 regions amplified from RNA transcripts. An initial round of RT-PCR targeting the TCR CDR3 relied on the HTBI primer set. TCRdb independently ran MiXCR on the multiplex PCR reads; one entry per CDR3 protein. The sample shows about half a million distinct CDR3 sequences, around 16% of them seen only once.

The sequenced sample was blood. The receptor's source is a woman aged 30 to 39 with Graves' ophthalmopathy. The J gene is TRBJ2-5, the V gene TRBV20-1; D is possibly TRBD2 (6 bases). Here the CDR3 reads CSAGDGWGVQETQYF. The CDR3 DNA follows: TGCAGTGCTGGAGACGGTTGGGGGGTCCAAGAGACCCAGTACTTC.